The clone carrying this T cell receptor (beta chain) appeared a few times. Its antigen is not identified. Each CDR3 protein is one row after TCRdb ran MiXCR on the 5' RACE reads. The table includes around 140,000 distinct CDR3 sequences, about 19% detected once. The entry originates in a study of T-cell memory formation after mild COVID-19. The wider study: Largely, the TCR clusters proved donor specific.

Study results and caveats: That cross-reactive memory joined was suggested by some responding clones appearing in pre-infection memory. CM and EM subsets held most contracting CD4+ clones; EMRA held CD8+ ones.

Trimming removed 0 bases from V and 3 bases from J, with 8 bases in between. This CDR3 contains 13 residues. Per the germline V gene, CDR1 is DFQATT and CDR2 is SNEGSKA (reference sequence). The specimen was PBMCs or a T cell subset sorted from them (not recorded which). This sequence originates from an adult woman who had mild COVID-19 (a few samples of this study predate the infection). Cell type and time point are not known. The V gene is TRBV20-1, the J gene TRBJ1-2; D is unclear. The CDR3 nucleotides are TGCAGTGCTAGAGATCGGTCCGACTATGGCTACACCTTC. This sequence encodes CSARDRSDYGYTF.